The clone carrying this TCR beta chain was seen a handful of times. What it recognizes is unknown. Described treatment: oral pan-JAK inhibitor, 5-10 mg twice daily. PBMCs yielded sorted CD4+ and CD8+ T cells. V lost 0 bases, J lost 1 base, and 6 bases lay in between. The CDR3 spans 14 residues. CDR1 is LGHNA, CDR2 YSLEER, per germline. The data were obtained in a study of CD8+ T cells in alopecia areata. General study findings and limits: In scalp and blood, many expanded lesional clones persisted during tofacitinib. In patients, TCRs were shared less clearly than in mice, and HLA may possibly be involved. On tofacitinib, scalp clonality and expanded CD8+ clones among top 100 fell significantly.

Sequencing relied on a cDNA template that was reverse transcribed from extracted RNA. Only in-frame clones appear in the TCRdb table, and some are missing; sequencing was by immunoSEQ multiplex PCR. The table lists about 120,000 clones, 50% to 55% of them singletons, with about 0.5% in the top ten. The sample here was CD4+ T cells sorted from blood, taken at week 4, from a patient treated with tofacitinib. The sequence was collected from a human donor with alopecia areata. This chain uses TRBV4-3 with TRBJ1-2; D unresolved. The CDR3 protein is CASSQEELNYGYTF. DNA of the CDR3: TGCGCCAGCAGCCAAGAGGAGCTTAACTATGGCTACACCTTC.